The next 24 T cell receptor beta chains were all read from a single sample in a study of early T cells in non-severe SARS-CoV-2 infection. TCRdb re-analysed the 5' RACE reads in MiXCR, keeping a single row per CDR3 protein. The sample carries nearly 60,000 distinct CDR3 sequences, over 9.5% recorded once. Sequenced material: whole blood. These receptor sequences come from an adult who was a healthcare worker with PCR-confirmed SARS-CoV-2 infection or an uninfected control (not recorded which).

This clonotype has ten or more counts. The CDR3 spells CASSLEAGWQETQYF. The CDR3 DNA reads as TGCGCCAGCAGCTTGGAGGCCGGGTGGCAAGAGACCCAGTACTTC. The rearrangement joins TRBV5-1 to TRBJ2-5; no firm D call. Germline assignment: CDR1 SGHRS and CDR2 YFSETQ. The length of the CDR3 is 15 residues. The germline V and J ends were trimmed by 0 bases and 2 bases, with 11 bases remaining between them.

This clonotype was seen many times. The gene calls are TRBV5-4 and TRBJ2-2; TRBD2 aligns across 9 bases. The CDR3 totals 14 residues. V dropped 6 bases and J dropped 3; count of bases not matched to a gene: 3. Looked up from germline, CDR1 is SGHNT and CDR2 is YYREEE (reference sequence). The CDR3 sequence is CASTLAGYTGELFF. Here the CDR3 DNA reads TGTGCCAGCACCCTAGCGGGATACACCGGGGAGCTGTTTTTT.

This clonotype was observed many times. This chain links TRBV4-3 with TRBJ2-1; a weak D match, TRBD2 (6 bases). CDR3 size: 13 residues. The ends were cut back, 4 bases at V and 4 bases at J, with 8 bases in the middle. Germline CDR1 is LGHNA and CDR2 is YSLEER. CDR3 coding DNA: TGCGCCAGCAGCCTGGGACTTTACAATGAGCAGTTCTTC. Protein product: CASSLGLYNEQFF.

This clonotype was seen at least ten times. The chain uses TRBV14 and TRBJ2-6; D is undetermined. Germline CDR1 and CDR2: SGHDN and FVKESK. This CDR3 spans 16 amino acids. V shed 1 base and J shed 6 bases, with 13 bases lying between them. The DNA of the CDR3 is TGTGCCAGCAGCCAAGTAGGGATCTCAGAGGCCAACGTCCTGACTTTC. It yields the protein CASSQVGISEANVLTF.

The V and J genes are TRBV28 and TRBJ2-7, with D tentatively TRBD2 (7 bases). The CDR3 spans 17 residues. In germline, CDR1 is MDHEN, CDR2 SYDVKM. V was trimmed by 3 bases and J by 0 bases, leaving 18 bases between them. The CDR3 protein is CASSFGPGGPSSYEQYF. As DNA, the CDR3 is TGTGCCAGCAGTTTCGGCCCCGGGGGGCCGAGCTCCTACGAGCAGTACTTC.

This clonotype was detected ten times or more. This rearrangement joins TRBV25-1 to TRBJ2-3; D not resolved. The CDR3 extends over 13 amino acids. Germline CDR1 MGHDK, CDR2 SYGVNS. V was shortened by 4 bases and J by 4 bases, with 9 bases between the two germline ends. The CDR3 is CASSATISDTQYF. DNA of the CDR3: TGTGCCAGCAGTGCGACAATCTCAGATACGCAGTATTTT.

This clonotype has only a few counts. The chain has TRBV5-1 and TRBJ2-3; D gene ambiguous. V was clipped by 0 bases and J by 0 bases, with 8 bases between them. The CDR3 has 15 residues. Germline assignment: CDR1 SGHRS and CDR2 YFSETQ. CDR3 protein: CASSLVGTSTDTQYF. The CDR3, as DNA: TGCGCCAGCAGCTTGGTTGGCACTAGCACAGATACGCAGTATTTT.

V and J are TRBV6-2 or TRBV6-3 and TRBJ2-3; 10 bases line up with TRBD2. Germline CDR1 is MNHEY and CDR2 is SVGEGT. CDR3 length: 17 amino acids. V lost 0 bases to trimming and J lost 1 base; unmatched junction nucleotides: 4. CDR3 sequence (DNA): TGTGCCAGCAGTTACTCTGCCCTAGCGGGAGGCACAGATACGCAGTATTTT. The encoded protein is CASSYSALAGGTDTQYF.

This clonotype appeared a few times. CDR3 nucleotide sequence: TGTGCCAGCAGCCATGAGGGTAACAATGAGCAGTTCTTC. Translation gives CASSHEGNNEQFF. V gene TRBV7-8 combines with J gene TRBJ2-1, with D tentatively TRBD2 (5 bases). CDR1 is SGHVS, CDR2 FQNEAQ, per germline. Trimming shortened V by 5 bases and J by 5 bases, and 10 bases separated the two germline ends. This CDR3 has 13 amino acids.

The CDR3, as DNA: TGTGCCAGCACCTCCGGGACTAGCGGGAGGAACTTCTACGAGCAGTACTTC. Its protein is CASTSGTSGRNFYEQYF. The chain employs TRBV2 and TRBJ2-7; TRBD2 matches 15 bases. With V trimmed by 7 bases and J by 3 bases, 10 bases remained unmatched. The CDR3 extends over 17 amino acids. Germline CDR1 SNHLY, CDR2 FYNNEI. Looking up the rest from reference TRBV2 and TRBJ2-7 gives the full variable domain: EPEVTQTPSHQVTQMGQEVILRCVPISNHLYFYWYRQILGQKVEFLVSFYNNEISEKSEIFDDQFSVERPDGSNFTLKIRSTKLEDSAMYFCASTSGTSGRNFYEQYFGPGTRLTVT.

This clonotype was detected many times. The chain joins TRBV3-1 to TRBJ2-1; D gene ambiguous. The germline V gene has CDR1 LGHDT and CDR2 YNNKEL (reference sequence). V was trimmed by 1 base and J by 6 bases, leaving 19 bases between them. This CDR3 contains 17 residues. CDR3 in DNA: TGTGCCAGCAGCCAAGGTGATCCCCTTCACAGCACCAATGAGCAGTTCTTC. Amino acids: CASSQGDPLHSTNEQFF.

This clonotype was counted ten times or more. The chain recombines TRBV7-8 with TRBJ1-1; maybe TRBD1 (5 bases). The CDR3 length is 12 residues. Germline V gives CDR1 SGHVS, CDR2 FQNEAQ. Trimming shortened V by 6 bases and J by 7 bases, and 12 bases separated the two germline ends. CDR3 DNA: TGTGCCAGCAGTCCTAGGGGAGGTGAAGCTTTCTTT. Amino acid sequence: CASSPRGGEAFF.

This clonotype was seen at least ten times. The chain uses TRBV20-1 and TRBJ2-3; D unresolved. The V and J ends lost 2 bases and 4 bases respectively, with 10 bases between them. The CDR3 spans 13 residues. Germline lookup yields CDR1 DFQATT and CDR2 SNEGSKA (reference sequence). CDR3 residues: CSARIRVPDTQYF. The CDR3 region has the DNA TGCAGTGCTAGAATAAGGGTTCCAGATACGCAGTATTTT.

CDR3 protein: CSAPNRGTKNIQYF. The CDR3 nucleotides read TGCAGTGCACCCAACAGGGGTACCAAAAACATTCAGTACTTC. The chain couples TRBV20-1 to TRBJ2-4; 7 positions match TRBD1. This CDR3 has 14 residues. Germline CDR1 DFQATT, CDR2 SNEGSKA (reference sequence). J was trimmed by 2 bases and V by 6 bases; bases with no gene match: 7.

Notes on this clonotype: This may come from a read error, since a much larger clone is one base off. The gene calls are TRBV10-3 and TRBJ2-7; D call uncertain. CDR1 is ENHRY, CDR2 SYGVKD, per germline. This CDR3 region has 12 residues. V was clipped by 4 bases and J by 0 bases, with 4 bases between them. In nucleotides, the CDR3 is TGTGCCATCAGTGGCAGCTCCTACGAGCAGTACTTC. This sequence encodes CAISGSSYEQYF.

This clonotype was observed a few times. This chain connects TRBV5-1 to TRBJ1-1; D might be TRBD1 (6 bases). Trimming took off 3 bases at V and 6 bases at J, with 12 bases between the two ends. This CDR3 is built from 13 residues. Germline assignment: CDR1 SGHRS and CDR2 YFSETQ. CDR3 in DNA: TGCGCCAGCAGCTCCACAGGGTTTCCTGAAGCTTTCTTT. Its protein is CASSSTGFPEAFF.

The chain carries TRBV7-9 and TRBJ2-7; the match to TRBD1 covers 11 bases. J lost 3 bases, V lost 5 bases, and 3 bases had no gene match. Germline loops: CDR1 SEHNR, CDR2 FQNEAQ (reference sequence). This CDR3 is built from 14 residues. The DNA for the CDR3 is TGTGCCAGCAGCAATGGGACAGGGGGCTACGAGCAGTACTTC. Translating gives CASSNGTGGYEQYF.

This clonotype was observed a handful of times. For the CDR3, the DNA is TGTGCCAGCTCACCATCCAGGGAGACTAACTATGGCTACACCTTC. Protein: CASSPSRETNYGYTF. V is TRBV18 and J is TRBJ1-2, with D perhaps TRBD1 (5 bases). Trimming cost V 2 bases and J 0 bases, with 10 bases left between them. CDR1 and CDR2 from the germline V gene are KGHSH and LQKENI. The CDR3 sequence is 15 residues long.

This clonotype was recorded a few times. This chain connects TRBV11-3 to TRBJ1-1, with a possible D match to TRBD1 (5 bases). The CDR3 covers 14 residues. Germline V CDR1 and CDR2: SGHNT, YENEEA. Trimming removed 0 bases from V and 6 bases from J, with 11 bases in between. CDR3 coding DNA: TGTGCCAGCAGCTTAGAGGGGGGAAAGGCTGAAGCTTTCTTT. Its translation is CASSLEGGKAEAFF.

The genes are TRBV24-1 and TRBJ2-3, with D possibly being TRBD1 or TRBD2 (5 bases each). In germline, CDR1 is KGHDR, CDR2 SFDVKD. There are 17 residues in the CDR3. The germline V and J ends were trimmed by 5 bases and 4 bases, with 21 bases remaining between them. For the CDR3, the DNA is TGTGCCACCAGTGGCCGCGGGCAGGGTGACTTCGCAGATACGCAGTATTTT. Its protein is CATSGRGQGDFADTQYF.

This clonotype was recorded a few times. The CDR3 sequence: CASRTGSGEQYF. DNA for the CDR3: TGTGCCAGCAGGACAGGTTCGGGCGAGCAGTACTTC. The chain joins TRBV11-2 to TRBJ2-7; maybe TRBD1 (6 bases). The germline V and J ends were trimmed by 6 bases and 6 bases, with 12 bases remaining between them. The CDR3 contains 12 residues. Germline V gives CDR1 SGHAT, CDR2 FQNNGV.

This clonotype was detected many times. The V and J genes are TRBV25-1 and TRBJ1-5, with D perhaps matching TRBD1 (6 bases). The CDR3 totals 15 residues. The germline gives CDR1 MGHDK, CDR2 SYGVNS. Trimming took 3 bases from V and 4 from J, leaving 13 bases between them. This CDR3 reads CASSDGGGRNQPQHF. The CDR3 DNA sequence: TGTGCCAGCAGTGACGGAGGGGGTCGAAATCAGCCCCAGCATTTT.

This clonotype was found many times. The rearrangement uses TRBV4-2 and TRBJ2-4; either TRBD1 or TRBD2 may fit D (5 bases each). Germline V gene sequence: CDR1 LGHNA, CDR2 YNFKEQ. The V gene lost 4 bases and the J gene lost 1 base, with 17 bases spanning the gap. This CDR3 contains 17 residues. CDR3 region: CASSPGPLKLAKNIQYF. CDR3 in DNA: TGTGCCAGCAGCCCGGGGCCTCTCAAGTTGGCCAAAAACATTCAGTACTTC.

This chain links TRBV12-3 or TRBV12-4 with TRBJ1-6; 7 bases fit TRBD1. Unmatched junction bases numbered 3, after V lost 5 bases and J lost 5 bases. The CDR3 loop spans 14 amino acids. Here the CDR3 reads CASSHTGDNSPLHF. In DNA, the CDR3 is TGTGCCAGCAGTCACACAGGGGATAATTCACCCCTCCACTTT.